This is a list of T cell receptor beta chains from one sample in a study of cytomegalovirus exposure and HLA in healthy donors. Clones were read by immunoSEQ multiplex PCR, and TCRdb kept only the in-frame ones, dropping some. The sample contains under 200,000 clones, about 64% of which appear only once. Sequenced sample: PBMCs. These receptors were obtained from a man aged 50-60 years in good health and CMV-seronegative. The CDR3 runs from the conserved cysteine through the conserved F or W. Fields, in order: clone size, V gene, J gene, D gene, CDR3 protein, CDR3 DNA. D genes are given only for firm matches. Clone size is not always given. Where it is, it says once, few, many or a class for expanded clones.

.	TRBV6-6	TRBJ1-3	TRBD1	CASSPRDSGNTIYF	TGTGCCAGCAGTCCCCGGGACAGCGGAAACACCATATATTTT
few	TRBV4-3	TRBJ2-4	TRBD1	CASSRNRGGDRGNIQYF	TGCGCCAGCAGCCGTAACCGGGGGGGGGACAGGGGGAACATTCAGTACTTC
few	TRBV6-5	TRBJ2-3	.	CASSSADTQYF	TGTGCCAGCAGTTCAGCAGATACGCAGTATTTT
.	TRBV10-3	TRBJ2-2	.	CAIRKNSEANTGELFF	TGTGCCATCAGAAAGAATAGCGAAGCGAACACCGGGGAGCTGTTTTTT
.	TRBV19	TRBJ1-1	.	CASSRGGNTEAFF	TGTGCCAGTAGTCGGGGTGGGAACACTGAAGCTTTCTTT
few	TRBV5-5	TRBJ1-5	.	CASSPDGGGNQPQHF	TGTGCCAGCAGCCCCGATGGAGGTGGCAATCAGCCCCAGCATTTT
once	TRBV29-1	TRBJ2-1	TRBD1	CSARDRGSYNEQFF	TGCAGCGCTAGGGACAGGGGGTCCTACAATGAGCAGTTCTTC
few	TRBV4-1	TRBJ2-4	TRBD2	CASSQEQTGGKNIQYF	TGCGCCAGCAGCCAAGAACAAACCGGGGGGAAGAACATTCAGTACTTC
.	TRBV11-3	TRBJ2-1	TRBD2	CASSAGGDEQFF	TGTGCCAGCAGCGCGGGGGGGGATGAGCAGTTCTTC
.	TRBV18	TRBJ2-6	.	CASSPPRSGANVLTF	TGTGCCAGCTCACCACCGAGGTCAGGGGCCAACGTCCTGACTTTC
.	TRBV11-2	TRBJ2-3	TRBD1	CASSLTGGADTQYF	TGTGCCAGCAGCTTGACAGGGGGCGCGGATACGCAGTATTTT
.	TRBV27	TRBJ2-7	.	CASSLDLGSGEQYF	TGTGCCAGCAGTTTGGATTTGGGGAGCGGGGAGCAGTACTTC
.	TRBV7-2	TRBJ1-2	TRBD1	CASSIGQGKGGYTF	TGTGCCAGCAGCATCGGACAGGGAAAGGGTGGCTACACCTTC
.	TRBV28	TRBJ1-1	TRBD1	CASTPGQSLMNTEAFF	TGTGCCAGCACTCCGGGACAGAGCTTAATGAACACTGAAGCTTTCTTT
.	TRBV28	TRBJ1-2	TRBD1	CASRKYTTGQTYGYTF	TGTGCCAGCAGGAAATATACCACGGGACAGACCTATGGCTACACCTTC
.	TRBV4-1	TRBJ2-1	.	CASSQDYAASYNEQFF	TGCGCCAGCAGCCAAGACTACGCGGCTTCGTACAATGAGCAGTTCTTC
once	TRBV14	TRBJ2-1	TRBD2	CASSQERLAGWRYNEQFF	TGTGCCAGCAGCCAAGAAAGGCTAGCGGGGTGGCGGTACAATGAGCAGTTCTTC
.	TRBV6-6	TRBJ2-5	TRBD2	CASKAGGQETQYF	TGTGCCAGCAAGGCGGGGGGGCAAGAGACCCAGTACTTC
.	TRBV19	TRBJ1-1	TRBD1	CASIGDRVTEAFF	TGTGCCAGTATAGGGGACAGGGTCACTGAAGCTTTCTTT
.	TRBV18	TRBJ1-1	TRBD1	CASSQYDRATEAFF	TGTGCCAGCTCACAATACGACAGGGCTACTGAAGCTTTCTTT
.	TRBV6-6	TRBJ1-4	.	CASRYTAATNEKLFF	TGTGCCAGCAGATATACAGCCGCAACTAATGAAAAACTGTTTTTT
.	TRBV10-3	TRBJ1-1	.	CAISEHSLNTEAFF	TGTGCCATCAGTGAGCACTCCCTTAACACTGAAGCTTTCTTT
medium-sized	TRBV15	TRBJ2-2	TRBD2	CATSRDRLAGGHGELFF	TGTGCCACCAGCAGAGACCGACTAGCGGGGGGCCACGGGGAGCTGTTTTTT
.	TRBV7-6	TRBJ1-2	.	CASRPGPGVGYGYTF	TGTGCCAGCAGGCCGGGACCGGGAGTTGGCTATGGCTACACCTTC